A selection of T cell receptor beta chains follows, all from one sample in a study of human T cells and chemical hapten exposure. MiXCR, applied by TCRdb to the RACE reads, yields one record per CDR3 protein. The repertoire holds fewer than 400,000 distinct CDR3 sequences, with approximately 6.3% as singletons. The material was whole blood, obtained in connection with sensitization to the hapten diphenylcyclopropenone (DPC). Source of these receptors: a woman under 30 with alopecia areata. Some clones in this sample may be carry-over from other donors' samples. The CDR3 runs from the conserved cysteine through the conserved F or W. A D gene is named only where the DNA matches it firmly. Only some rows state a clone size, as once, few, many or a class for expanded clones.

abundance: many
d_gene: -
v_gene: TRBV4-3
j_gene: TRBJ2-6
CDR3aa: CASSQDSSGNGANVLTF
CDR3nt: TGCGCCAGCAGCCAAGACTCTTCCGGAAATGGGGCCAACGTCCTGACTTTC

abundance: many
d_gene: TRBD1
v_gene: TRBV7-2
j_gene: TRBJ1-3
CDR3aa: CASSLRDRGGNTIYF
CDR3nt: TGTGCCAGCAGCTTGCGGGACAGGGGGGGAAACACCATATATTTT

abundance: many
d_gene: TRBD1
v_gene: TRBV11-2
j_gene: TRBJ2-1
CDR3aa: CASSQQGGSYNEQFF
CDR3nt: TGTGCCAGCAGCCAACAGGGGGGTTCCTACAATGAGCAGTTCTTC

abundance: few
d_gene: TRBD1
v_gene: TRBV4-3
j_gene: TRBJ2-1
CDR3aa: CASSQGETGGENEQFF
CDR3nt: TGCGCCAGCAGCCAAGGGGAGACAGGGGGCGAGAATGAGCAGTTCTTC

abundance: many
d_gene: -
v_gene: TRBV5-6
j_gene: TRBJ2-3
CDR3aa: CASSLPTSTDTQYF
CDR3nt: TGTGCCAGCAGCTTACCCACTAGCACAGATACGCAGTATTTT

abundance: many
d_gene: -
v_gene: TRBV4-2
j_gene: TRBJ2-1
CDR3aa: CASSQDPGTPYNEQFF
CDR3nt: TGTGCCAGCAGCCAAGATCCGGGGACCCCCTACAATGAGCAGTTCTTC

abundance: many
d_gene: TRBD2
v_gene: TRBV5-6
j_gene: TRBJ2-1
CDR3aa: CASCGGSSYNEQFF
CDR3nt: TGTGCCAGCTGCGGGGGGAGCTCCTACAATGAGCAGTTCTTC

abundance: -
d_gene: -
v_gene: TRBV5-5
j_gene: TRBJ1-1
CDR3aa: CASSLAPSPEAFF
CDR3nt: TGTGCCAGCAGCTTGGCCCCCAGCCCTGAAGCTTTCTTT

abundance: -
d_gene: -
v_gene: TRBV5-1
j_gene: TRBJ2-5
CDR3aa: CASSAVLRGTQYF
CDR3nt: TGCGCCAGCAGTGCGGTTCTCCGCGGGACCCAGTACTTC

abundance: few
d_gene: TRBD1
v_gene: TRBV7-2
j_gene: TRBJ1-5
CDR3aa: CASSSQTGLGQPQHF
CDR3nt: TGTGCCAGCAGCTCCCAGACAGGGTTGGGTCAGCCCCAGCATTTT

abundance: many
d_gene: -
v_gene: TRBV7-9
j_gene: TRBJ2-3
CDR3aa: CASSLGSTDTQYF
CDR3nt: TGTGCCAGCAGCTTAGGAAGCACAGATACGCAGTATTTT

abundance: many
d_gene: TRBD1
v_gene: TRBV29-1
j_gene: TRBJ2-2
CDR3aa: CSVGTGGDTGELFF
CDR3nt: TGCAGCGTTGGGACAGGGGGGGACACCGGGGAGCTGTTTTTT

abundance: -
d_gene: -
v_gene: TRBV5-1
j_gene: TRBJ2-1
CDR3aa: CASSSGQSSCNEQFF
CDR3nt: TGCGCCAGCAGCTCCGGACAGAGCTCCTGCAATGAGCAGTTCTTC

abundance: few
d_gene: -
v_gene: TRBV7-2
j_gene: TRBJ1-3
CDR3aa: CASSLVGGSGNTIYF
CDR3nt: TGTGCCAGCAGCTTGGTGGGGGGCTCTGGAAACACCATATATTTT

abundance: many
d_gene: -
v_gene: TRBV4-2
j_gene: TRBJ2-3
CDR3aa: CASSQRSSRGATDTQYF
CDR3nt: TGTGCCAGCAGCCAAAGATCGTCGAGGGGGGCGACAGATACGCAGTATTTT

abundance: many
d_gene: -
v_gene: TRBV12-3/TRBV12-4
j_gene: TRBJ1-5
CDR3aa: CASSPNRDQPQHF
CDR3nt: TGTGCCAGCAGTCCCAACAGGGATCAGCCCCAGCATTTT

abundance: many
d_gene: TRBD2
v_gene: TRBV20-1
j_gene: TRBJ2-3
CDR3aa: CSAREPSGGAGTDTQYF
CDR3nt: TGCAGTGCTAGAGAGCCTAGCGGGGGGGCCGGCACAGATACGCAGTATTTT

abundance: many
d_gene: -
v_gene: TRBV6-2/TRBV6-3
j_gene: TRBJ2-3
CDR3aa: CASSYSQGRSSTDTQYF
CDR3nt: TGTGCCAGCAGTTACTCGCAGGGACGGTCTAGCACAGATACGCAGTATTTT

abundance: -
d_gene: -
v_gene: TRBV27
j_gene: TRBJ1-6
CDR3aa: CASKRDYNSPLHF
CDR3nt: TGTGCCAGCAAGAGGGACTATAATTCACCCCTCCACTTT

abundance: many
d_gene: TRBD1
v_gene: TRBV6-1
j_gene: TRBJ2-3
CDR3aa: CASSVTGADTQYF
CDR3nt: TGTGCCAGCAGTGTCACAGGGGCCGATACGCAGTATTTT

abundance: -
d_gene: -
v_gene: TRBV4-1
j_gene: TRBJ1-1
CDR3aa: CASSQELGRKRDTEAFF
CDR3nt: TGCGCCAGCAGCCAAGAATTGGGAAGAAAGCGGGACACTGAAGCTTTCTTT

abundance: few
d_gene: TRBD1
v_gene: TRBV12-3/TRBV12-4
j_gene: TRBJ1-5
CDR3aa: CASSSQGIQDQPQHF
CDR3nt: TGTGCCAGCAGTTCACAGGGGATTCAGGATCAGCCCCAGCATTTT

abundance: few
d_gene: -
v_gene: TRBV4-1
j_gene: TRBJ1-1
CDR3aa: CASSQVSKNTEAFF
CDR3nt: TGCGCCAGCAGCCAAGTATCAAAGAACACTGAAGCTTTCTTT

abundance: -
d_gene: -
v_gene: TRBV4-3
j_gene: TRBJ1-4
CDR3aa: CASSPRRNSREGEKLFF
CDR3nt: TGCGCCAGCAGCCCCCGGAGGAACAGCCGGGAAGGGGAAAAACTGTTTTTT